The clone carrying this TCR beta chain was counted a single time. A much larger clone differs by one base, so this may be a read error. The data belong to a study of blood T cells in healthy people across ages. The CDR3 runs to 15 residues. In germline, CDR1 is DFQATT, CDR2 SNEGSKA (reference sequence). The authors ran a second PCR of about 7 to 12 cycles using a sample-barcoded 5' primer and a J-beta primer mix. Each CDR3 protein is one row after TCRdb ran MiXCR on the 5' RACE reads. The top ten clones hold approximately 11% of a sample with some 1.6 million distinct CDR3 sequences, about 32% of them seen once.

This TCR derives from a woman under 40 in good health. Sequences were obtained from blood. The chain employs TRBV20-1 and TRBJ2-5; TRBD2 matches at 11 bases. The CDR3 DNA reads TGCAGTACTAGAGATCGCCTAGCGGGAGGAGAGACCCAGTACTTC. This translates into CSTRDRLAGGETQYF.